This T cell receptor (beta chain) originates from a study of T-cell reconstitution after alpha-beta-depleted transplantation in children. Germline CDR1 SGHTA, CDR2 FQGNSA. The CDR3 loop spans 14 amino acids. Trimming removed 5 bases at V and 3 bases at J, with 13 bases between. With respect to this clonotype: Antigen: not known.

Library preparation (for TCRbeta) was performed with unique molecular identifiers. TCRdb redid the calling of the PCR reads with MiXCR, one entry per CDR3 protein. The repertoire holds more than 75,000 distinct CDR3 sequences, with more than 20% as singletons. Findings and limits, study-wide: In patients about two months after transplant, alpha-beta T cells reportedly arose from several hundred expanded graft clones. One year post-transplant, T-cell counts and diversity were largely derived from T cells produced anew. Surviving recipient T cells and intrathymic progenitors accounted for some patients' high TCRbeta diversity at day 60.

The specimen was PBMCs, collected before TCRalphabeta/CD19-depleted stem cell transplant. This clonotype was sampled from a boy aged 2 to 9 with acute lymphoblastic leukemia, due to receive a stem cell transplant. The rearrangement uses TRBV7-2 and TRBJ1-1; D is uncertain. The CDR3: CASSAPWRDTEAFF. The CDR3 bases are TGTGCCAGCAGCGCCCCATGGCGGGACACTGAAGCTTTCTTT.